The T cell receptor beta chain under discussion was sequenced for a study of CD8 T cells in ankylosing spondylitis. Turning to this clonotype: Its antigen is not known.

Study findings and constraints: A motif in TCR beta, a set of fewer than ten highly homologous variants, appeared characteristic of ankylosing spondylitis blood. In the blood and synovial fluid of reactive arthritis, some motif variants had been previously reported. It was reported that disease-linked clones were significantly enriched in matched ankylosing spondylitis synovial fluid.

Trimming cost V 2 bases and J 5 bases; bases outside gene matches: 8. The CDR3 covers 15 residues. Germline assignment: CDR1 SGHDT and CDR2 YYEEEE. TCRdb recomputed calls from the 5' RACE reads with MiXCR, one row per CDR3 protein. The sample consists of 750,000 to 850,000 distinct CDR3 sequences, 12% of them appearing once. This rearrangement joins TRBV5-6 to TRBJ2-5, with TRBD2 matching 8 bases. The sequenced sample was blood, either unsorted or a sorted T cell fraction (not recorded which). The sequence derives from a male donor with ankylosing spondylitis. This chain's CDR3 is CASSFPPGGQETQYF. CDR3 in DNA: TGTGCCAGCAGCTTCCCTCCGGGGGGGCAGGAGACCCAGTACTTC.